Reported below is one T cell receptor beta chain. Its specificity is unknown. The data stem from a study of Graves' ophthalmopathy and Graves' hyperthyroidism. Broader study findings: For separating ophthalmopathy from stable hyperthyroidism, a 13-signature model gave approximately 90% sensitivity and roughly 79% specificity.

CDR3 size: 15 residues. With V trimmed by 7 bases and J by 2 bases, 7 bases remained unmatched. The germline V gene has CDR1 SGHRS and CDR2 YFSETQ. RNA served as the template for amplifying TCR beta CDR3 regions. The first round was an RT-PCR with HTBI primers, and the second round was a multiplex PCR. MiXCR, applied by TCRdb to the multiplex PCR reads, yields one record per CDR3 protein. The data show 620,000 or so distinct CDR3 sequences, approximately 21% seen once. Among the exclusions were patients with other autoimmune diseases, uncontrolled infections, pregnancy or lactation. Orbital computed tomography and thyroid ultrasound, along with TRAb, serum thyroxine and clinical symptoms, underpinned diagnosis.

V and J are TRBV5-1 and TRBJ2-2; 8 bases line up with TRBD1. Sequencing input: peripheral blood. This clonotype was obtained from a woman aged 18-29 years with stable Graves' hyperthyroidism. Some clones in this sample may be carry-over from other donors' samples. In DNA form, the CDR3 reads TGCGCCAGCGCGTCAGGGGGCTCCAACACCGGGGAGCTGTTTTTT. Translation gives CASASGGSNTGELFF. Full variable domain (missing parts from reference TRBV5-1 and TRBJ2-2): KAGVTQTPRYLIKTRGQQVTLSCSPISGHRSVSWYQQTPGQGLQFLFEYFSETQRNKGNFPGRFSGRQFSNSRSEMNVSTLELGDSALYLCASASGGSNTGELFFGEGSRLTVL.